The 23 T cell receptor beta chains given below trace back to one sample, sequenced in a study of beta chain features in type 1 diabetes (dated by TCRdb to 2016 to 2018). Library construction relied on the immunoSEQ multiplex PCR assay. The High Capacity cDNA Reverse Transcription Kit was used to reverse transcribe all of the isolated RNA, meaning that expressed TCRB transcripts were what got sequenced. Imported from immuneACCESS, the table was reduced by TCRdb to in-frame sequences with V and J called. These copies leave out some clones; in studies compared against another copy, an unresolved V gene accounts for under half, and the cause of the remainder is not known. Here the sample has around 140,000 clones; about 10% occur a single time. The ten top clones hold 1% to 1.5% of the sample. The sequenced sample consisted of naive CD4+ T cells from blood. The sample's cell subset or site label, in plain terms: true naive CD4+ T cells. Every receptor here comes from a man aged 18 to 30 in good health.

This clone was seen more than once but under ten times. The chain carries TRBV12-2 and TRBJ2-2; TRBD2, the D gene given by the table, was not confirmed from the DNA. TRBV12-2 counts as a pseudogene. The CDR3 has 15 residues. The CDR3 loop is CASRLGRPEDGELFF. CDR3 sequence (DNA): TGTGCAAGTCGCTTAGGGCGACCTGAGGACGGGGAGCTGTTTTTT.

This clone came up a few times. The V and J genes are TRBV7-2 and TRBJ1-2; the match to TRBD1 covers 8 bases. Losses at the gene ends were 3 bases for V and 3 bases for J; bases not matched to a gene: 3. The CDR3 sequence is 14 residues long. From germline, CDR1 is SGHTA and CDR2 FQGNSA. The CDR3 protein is CASSFLTGDYGYTF. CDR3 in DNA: TGTGCCAGCAGCTTCCTGACAGGGGACTATGGCTACACCTTC.

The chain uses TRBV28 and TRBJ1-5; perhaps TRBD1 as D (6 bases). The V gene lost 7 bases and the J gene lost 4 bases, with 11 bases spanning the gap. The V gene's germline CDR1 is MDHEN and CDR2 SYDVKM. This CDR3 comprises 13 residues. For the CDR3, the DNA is TGTGCCAGCATCAAACAGGGAAATCAGCCCCAGCATTTT. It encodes CASIKQGNQPQHF.

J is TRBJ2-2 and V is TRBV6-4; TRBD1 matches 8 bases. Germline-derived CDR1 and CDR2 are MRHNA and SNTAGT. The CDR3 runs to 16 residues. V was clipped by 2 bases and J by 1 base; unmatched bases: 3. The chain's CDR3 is CASSDGTGQNTGELFF. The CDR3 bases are TGTGCCAGCAGTGACGGGACAGGACAGAACACCGGGGAGCTGTTTTTT.

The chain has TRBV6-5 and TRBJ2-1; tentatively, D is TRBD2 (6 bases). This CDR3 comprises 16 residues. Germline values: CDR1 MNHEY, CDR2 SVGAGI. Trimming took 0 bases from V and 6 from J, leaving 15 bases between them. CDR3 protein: CASSYSRRGSSNEQFF. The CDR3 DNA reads TGTGCCAGCAGTTACTCGCGTCGGGGGTCGAGCAATGAGCAGTTCTTC.

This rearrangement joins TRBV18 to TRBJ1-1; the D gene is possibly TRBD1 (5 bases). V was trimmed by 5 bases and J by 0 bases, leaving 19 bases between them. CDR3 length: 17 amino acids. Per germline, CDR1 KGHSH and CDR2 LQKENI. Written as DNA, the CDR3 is TGTGCCAGCTCATCGGGGGTTTTATCTCACCTGAACACTGAAGCTTTCTTT. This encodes CASSSGVLSHLNTEAFF.

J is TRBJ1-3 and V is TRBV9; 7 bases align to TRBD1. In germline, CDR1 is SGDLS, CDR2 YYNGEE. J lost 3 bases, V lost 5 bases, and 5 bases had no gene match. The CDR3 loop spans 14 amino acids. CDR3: CASRTGTVGNTIYF. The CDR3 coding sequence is TGTGCCAGCAGGACCGGGACAGTTGGAAACACCATATATTTT. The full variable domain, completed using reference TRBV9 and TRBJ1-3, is DSGVTQTPKHLITATGQRVTLRCSPRSGDLSVYWYQQSLDQGLQFLIQYYNGEERAKGNILERFSAQQFPDLHSELNLSSLELGDSALYFCASRTGTVGNTIYFGEGSWLTVV.

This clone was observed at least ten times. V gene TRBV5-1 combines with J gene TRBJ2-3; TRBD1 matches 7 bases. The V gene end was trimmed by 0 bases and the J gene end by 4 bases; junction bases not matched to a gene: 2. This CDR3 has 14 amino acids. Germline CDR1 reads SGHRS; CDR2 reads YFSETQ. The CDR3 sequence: CASSLEGGPDTQYF. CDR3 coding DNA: TGCGCCAGCAGCTTGGAAGGGGGCCCAGATACGCAGTATTTT.

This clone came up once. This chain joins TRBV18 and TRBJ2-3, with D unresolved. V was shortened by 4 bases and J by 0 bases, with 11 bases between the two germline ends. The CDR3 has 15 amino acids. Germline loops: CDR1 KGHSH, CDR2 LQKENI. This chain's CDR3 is CASSLSLISTDTQYF. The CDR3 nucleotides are TGTGCCAGCTCACTTAGTCTAATCAGCACAGATACGCAGTATTTT.

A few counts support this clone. The CDR3: CASSLTLTAAGNTIYF. The CDR3 nucleotides are TGTGCCAGCAGCTTAACTTTAACAGCAGCTGGAAACACCATATATTTT. The rearrangement links TRBV7-3 to TRBJ1-3; no reliable D call. The CDR3 contains 16 residues. The germline CDR1 and CDR2 sequences are SGHTA and FQGTGA. Deletions cut 0 bases from V and 2 bases from J, with 11 bases between.

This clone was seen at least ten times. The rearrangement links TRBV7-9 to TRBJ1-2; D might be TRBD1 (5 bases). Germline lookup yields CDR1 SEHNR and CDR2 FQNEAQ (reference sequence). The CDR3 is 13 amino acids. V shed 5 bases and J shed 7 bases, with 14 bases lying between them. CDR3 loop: CASSPDAGLGYTF. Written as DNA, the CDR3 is TGTGCCAGCAGCCCCGACGCGGGGCTTGGCTACACCTTC.

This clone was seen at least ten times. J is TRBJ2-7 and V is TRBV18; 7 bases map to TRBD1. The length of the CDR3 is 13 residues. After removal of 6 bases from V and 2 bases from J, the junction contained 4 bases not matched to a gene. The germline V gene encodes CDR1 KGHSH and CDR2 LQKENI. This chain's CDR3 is CASSQGTAYEQYF. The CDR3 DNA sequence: TGTGCCAGCTCGCAGGGGACAGCCTACGAGCAGTACTTC.

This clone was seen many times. CDR3 DNA: TGTGCCTGGAGAACGACTGCCTACGAGCAGTACTTC. It codes for CAWRTTAYEQYF. The chain recombines TRBV30 with TRBJ2-7, with no clear D. Between the trimmed V and J ends, which lost 3 bases and 2 bases, there was a span of 8 bases. The germline V gene has CDR1 GTSNPN and CDR2 SVGIG (reference sequence). The CDR3 contains 12 residues.

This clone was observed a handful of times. The CDR3 DNA is TGTGCCAGCAGCGTAGCGGACAGAATGAACACTGAAGCTTTCTTT. This gives the protein CASSVADRMNTEAFF. J is TRBJ1-1 and V is TRBV9; TRBD1 is a possible D gene (6 bases). Germline assignment: CDR1 SGDLS and CDR2 YYNGEE. V was pared by 0 bases and J by 0 bases, with 9 bases between. The CDR3 extends over 15 amino acids.

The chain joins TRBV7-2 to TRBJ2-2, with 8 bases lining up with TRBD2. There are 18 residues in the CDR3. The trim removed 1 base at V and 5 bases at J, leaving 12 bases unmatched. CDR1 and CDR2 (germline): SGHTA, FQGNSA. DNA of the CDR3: TGTGCCAGCAGCTTAGAGAGCGGGGGCTGGGGCAGGACCGGGGAGCTGTTTTTT. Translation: CASSLESGGWGRTGELFF.

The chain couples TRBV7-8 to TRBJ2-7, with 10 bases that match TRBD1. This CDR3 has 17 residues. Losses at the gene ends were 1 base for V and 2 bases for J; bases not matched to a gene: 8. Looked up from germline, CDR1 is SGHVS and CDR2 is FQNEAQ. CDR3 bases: TGTGCCAGCAGCTTAGGGGGTGGGACAGGGGTCGCCTACGAGCAGTACTTC. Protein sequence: CASSLGGGTGVAYEQYF.

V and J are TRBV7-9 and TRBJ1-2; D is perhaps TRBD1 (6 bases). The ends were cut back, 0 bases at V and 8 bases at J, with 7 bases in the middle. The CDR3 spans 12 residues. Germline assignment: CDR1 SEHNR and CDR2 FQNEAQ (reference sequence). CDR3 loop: CASSLAGGGYTF. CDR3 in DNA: TGTGCCAGCAGCTTAGCTGGGGGCGGCTACACCTTC.

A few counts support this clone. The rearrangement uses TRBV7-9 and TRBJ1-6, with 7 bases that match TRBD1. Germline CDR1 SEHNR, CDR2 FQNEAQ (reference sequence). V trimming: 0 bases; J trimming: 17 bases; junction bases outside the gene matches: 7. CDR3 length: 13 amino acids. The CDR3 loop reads CASSLATGTAIHF. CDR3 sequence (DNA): TGTGCCAGCAGCTTAGCCACCGGGACAGCGATCCACTTT.

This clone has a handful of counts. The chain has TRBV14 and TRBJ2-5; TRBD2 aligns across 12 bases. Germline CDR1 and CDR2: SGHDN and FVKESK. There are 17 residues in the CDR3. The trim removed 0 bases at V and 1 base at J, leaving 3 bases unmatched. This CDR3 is CASSQDWTSGAQETQYF. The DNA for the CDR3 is TGTGCCAGCAGCCAAGATTGGACTAGCGGGGCCCAAGAGACCCAGTACTTC. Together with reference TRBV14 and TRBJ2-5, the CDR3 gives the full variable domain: EAGVTQFPSHSVIEKGQTVTLRCDPISGHDNLYWYRRVMGKEIKFLLHFVKESKQDESGMPNNRFLAERTGGTYSTLKVQPAELEDSGVYFCASSQDWTSGAQETQYFGPGTRLLVL.

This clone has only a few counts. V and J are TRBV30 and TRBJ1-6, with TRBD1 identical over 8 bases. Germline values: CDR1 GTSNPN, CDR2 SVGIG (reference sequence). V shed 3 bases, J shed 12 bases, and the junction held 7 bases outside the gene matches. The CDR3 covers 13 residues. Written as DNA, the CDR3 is TGTGCCTGGAGACGGACAGGGTGGGGACCCCTCCACTTT. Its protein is CAWRRTGWGPLHF.

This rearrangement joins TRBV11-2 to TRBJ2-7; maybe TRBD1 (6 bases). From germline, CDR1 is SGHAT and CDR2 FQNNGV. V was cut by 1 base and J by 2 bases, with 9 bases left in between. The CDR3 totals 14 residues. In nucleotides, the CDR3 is TGTGCCAGCAGCTTAGCCGGACAGACCTACGAGCAGTACTTC. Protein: CASSLAGQTYEQYF.

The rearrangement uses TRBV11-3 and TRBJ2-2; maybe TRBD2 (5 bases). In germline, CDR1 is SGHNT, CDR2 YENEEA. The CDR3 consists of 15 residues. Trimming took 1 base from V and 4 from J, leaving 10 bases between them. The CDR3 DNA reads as TGTGCCAGCAGCTTAGGGGAGACGGGCACCGGGGAGCTGTTTTTT. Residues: CASSLGETGTGELFF.

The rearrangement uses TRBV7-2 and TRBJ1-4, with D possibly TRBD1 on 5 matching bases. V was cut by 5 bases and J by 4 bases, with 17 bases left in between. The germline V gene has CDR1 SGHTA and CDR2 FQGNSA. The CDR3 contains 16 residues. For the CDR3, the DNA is TGTGCCAGCAGCAACGGGGGGACGGGCCTTAATGAAAAACTGTTTTTT. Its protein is CASSNGGTGLNEKLFF.